This TCR beta chain was sequenced for a study of breast tumors, draining lymph nodes, adjacent tissues. Study-wide results and limits: Luminal-like breast cancer showed significantly greater tumor-nontumor repertoire similarity than basal-like breast cancer did. That most tumor T cells come from lymph nodes remained unproven. Tumor TCR diversity was below lymph nodes but above nontumor tissue. Findings are consistent with lymph node origin and intratumoral expansion of most tumor T cells.

TCRdb independently ran MiXCR on the multiplex PCR reads; one entry per CDR3 protein. The table lists about 180,000 distinct CDR3 sequences, approximately 33% of them singletons. Breast cancer patients provided tissue from their axillary draining lymph nodes. The CDR3 is 16 amino acids. V lost 5 bases to trimming and J lost 0 bases, with 14 bases between them. Looked up from germline, CDR1 is MNHEY and CDR2 is SVGAGI. This clonotype was counted between two and nine times. What it recognizes is unknown. A read error is possible here, since a much larger clone lies one base away. The chain carries TRBV6-5 and TRBJ2-1; D gene ambiguous. Sequencing was done on a sample of axillary lymph node tissue. The clonotype comes from a female donor with breast cancer. Some clones in this sample may be carry-over from other donors' samples. CDR3 protein: CASSPLIRSSYNEQFF. CDR3 nucleotides: TGTGCCAGCAGTCCCCTTATTAGAAGCTCCTACAATGAGCAGTTCTTC.